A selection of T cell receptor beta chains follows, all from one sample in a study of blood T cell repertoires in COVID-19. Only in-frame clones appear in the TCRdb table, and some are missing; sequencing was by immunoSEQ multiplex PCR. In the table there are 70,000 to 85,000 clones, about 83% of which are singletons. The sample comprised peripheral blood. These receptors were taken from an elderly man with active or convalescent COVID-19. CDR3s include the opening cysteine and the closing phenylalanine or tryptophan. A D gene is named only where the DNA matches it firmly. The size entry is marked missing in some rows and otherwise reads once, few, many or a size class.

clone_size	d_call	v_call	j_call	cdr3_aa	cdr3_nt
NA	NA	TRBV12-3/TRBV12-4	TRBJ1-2	CASSFGRGGGYTF	TGTGCCAGCAGTTTCGGCCGCGGGGGAGGCTACACCTTC
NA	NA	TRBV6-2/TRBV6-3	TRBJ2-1	CASSDRSSYNEQFF	TGTGCCAGCAGTGACAGAAGCTCCTACAATGAGCAGTTCTTC
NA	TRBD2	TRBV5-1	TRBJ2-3	CASRWTSGPDTQYF	TGCGCCAGCAGGTGGACTAGCGGGCCAGATACGCAGTATTTT
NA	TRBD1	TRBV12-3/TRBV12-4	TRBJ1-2	CASSMGQGYGYTF	TGTGCCAGCAGTATGGGACAGGGATATGGCTACACCTTC
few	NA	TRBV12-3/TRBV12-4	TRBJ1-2	CASSFGGNGYTF	TGTGCCAGCAGTTTCGGGGGGAATGGCTACACCTTC
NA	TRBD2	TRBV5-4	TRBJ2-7	CASSLAGGRNDEQYF	TGTGCCAGCAGCTTGGCGGGGGGGCGGAACGACGAGCAGTACTTC
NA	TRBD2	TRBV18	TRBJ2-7	CASSLSGGSYEQYF	TGTGCCAGCTCACTTAGCGGGGGCTCCTACGAGCAGTACTTC
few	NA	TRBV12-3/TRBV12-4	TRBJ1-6	CASTGGHNSPLHF	TGTGCCAGCACGGGGGGCCATAATTCACCCCTCCACTTT
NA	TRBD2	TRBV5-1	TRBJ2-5	CASRPTSGGGQETQYF	TGCGCCAGCAGACCAACTAGCGGGGGTGGACAAGAGACCCAGTACTTC
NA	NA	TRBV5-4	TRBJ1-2	CASSWAPGRDGGYTF	TGTGCCAGCAGCTGGGCCCCAGGGAGGGATGGTGGCTACACCTTC
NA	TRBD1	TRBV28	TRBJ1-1	CASSYSGGSRAEAFF	TGTGCCAGCAGCTACTCAGGGGGCAGTCGGGCTGAAGCTTTCTTT
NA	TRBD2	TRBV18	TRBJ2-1	CASSPEMGSGVYDEQFF	TGTGCCAGCTCACCGGAAATGGGTAGCGGGGTCTATGATGAGCAGTTCTTC
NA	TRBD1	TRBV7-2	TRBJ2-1	CASSLDRGRYNEQFF	TGTGCCAGCAGCTTAGACAGGGGGCGTTACAATGAGCAGTTCTTC